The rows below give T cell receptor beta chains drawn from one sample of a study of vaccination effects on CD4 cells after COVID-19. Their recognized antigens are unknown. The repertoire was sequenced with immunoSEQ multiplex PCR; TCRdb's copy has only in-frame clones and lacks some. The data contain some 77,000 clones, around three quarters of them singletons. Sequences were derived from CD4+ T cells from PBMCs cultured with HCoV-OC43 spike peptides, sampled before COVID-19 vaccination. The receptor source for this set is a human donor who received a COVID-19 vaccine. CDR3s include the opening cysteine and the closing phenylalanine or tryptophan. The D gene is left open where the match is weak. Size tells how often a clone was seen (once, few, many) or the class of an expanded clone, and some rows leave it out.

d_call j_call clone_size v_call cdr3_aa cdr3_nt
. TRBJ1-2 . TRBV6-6 CASSYSMGDYGYTF TGTGCCAGCAGTTACTCGATGGGGGACTATGGCTACACCTTC
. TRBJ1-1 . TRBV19 CASSMTANTEAFF TGTGCCAGTAGTATGACAGCGAACACTGAAGCTTTCTTT
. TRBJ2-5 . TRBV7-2 CASSLRGSRQETQYF TGTGCCAGCAGCTTAAGAGGCAGTCGGCAAGAGACCCAGTACTTC
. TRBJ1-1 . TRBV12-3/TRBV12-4 CASSFSTEAFF TGTGCCAGCAGTTTTTCCACTGAAGCTTTCTTT
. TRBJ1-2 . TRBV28 CASSLRQGGYTF TGTGCCAGCAGTTTACGGCAGGGTGGCTACACCTTC
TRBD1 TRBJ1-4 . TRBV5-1 CASSWIQGKNEKLFF TGCGCCAGCAGCTGGATACAGGGGAAGAATGAAAAACTGTTTTTT
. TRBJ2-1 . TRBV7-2 CASSFVDEQFF TGTGCCAGCAGCTTTGTGGATGAGCAGTTCTTC
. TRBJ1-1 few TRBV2 CASKSSGNTEAFF TGTGCCAGCAAGTCGAGTGGGAACACTGAAGCTTTCTTT
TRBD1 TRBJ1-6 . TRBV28 CASRRGDRSYNSPLHF TGTGCCAGCAGACGGGGGGACAGGTCCTATAATTCACCCCTCCACTTT
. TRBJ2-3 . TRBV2 CASRPGTDTQYF TGTGCCAGCAGGCCTGGCACAGATACGCAGTATTTT
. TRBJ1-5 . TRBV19 CASSIIGVRSNQPQHF TGTGCCAGTAGTATCATCGGGGTGCGCAGCAATCAGCCCCAGCATTTT
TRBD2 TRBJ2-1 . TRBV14 CASSQDLWTSGGYNEQFF TGTGCCAGCAGCCAAGACTTATGGACTAGCGGGGGATACAATGAGCAGTTCTTC
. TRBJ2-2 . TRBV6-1 CASSELVPGELFF TGTGCCAGCAGTGAACTAGTTCCCGGGGAGCTGTTTTTT
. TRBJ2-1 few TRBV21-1 CASSEGRGHEQFF TGTGCCAGCAGCGAGGGAAGGGGTCATGAGCAGTTCTTC
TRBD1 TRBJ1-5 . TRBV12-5 CASGVERDRADQPQHF TGTGCTAGTGGTGTAGAGAGGGACAGGGCAGATCAGCCCCAGCATTTT
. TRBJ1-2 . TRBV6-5 CASSYSTGITMAYTF TGTGCCAGCAGTTACTCGACGGGGATTACGATGGCCTACACCTTC
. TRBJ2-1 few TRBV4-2 CASSQDYRGQQFF TGTGCCAGCAGCCAAGATTATCGGGGACAGCAGTTCTTC
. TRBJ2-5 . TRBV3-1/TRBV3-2 CASSQDLGTPGETQYF TGTGCCAGCAGCCAAGATTTGGGGACCCCCGGGGAGACCCAGTACTTC
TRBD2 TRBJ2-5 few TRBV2 CASSTPRSASGPKETQYF TGTGCCAGCAGTACCCCAAGGTCGGCTAGCGGTCCGAAAGAGACCCAGTACTTC
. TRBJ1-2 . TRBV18 CASSPLDTGISGYTF TGTGCCAGCTCACCACTCGATACGGGCATTTCTGGCTACACCTTC
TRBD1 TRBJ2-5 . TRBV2 CASSLGGSFTQYF TGTGCCAGCAGCTTAGGGGGCAGTTTTACCCAGTACTTC
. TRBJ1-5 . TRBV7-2 CASSLASYSNQPQHF TGTGCCAGCAGCTTAGCGAGTTATAGCAATCAGCCCCAGCATTTT
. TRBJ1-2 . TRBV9 CASSVATVAAGYTF TGTGCCAGCAGCGTAGCTACGGTGGCCGCTGGCTACACCTTC
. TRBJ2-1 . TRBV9 CASSVAVSSYNEQFF TGTGCCAGCAGCGTAGCAGTTAGCTCCTACAATGAGCAGTTCTTC
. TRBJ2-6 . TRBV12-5 CASGLHRVVTGANVLTF TGTGCTAGTGGCCTTCACAGGGTAGTGACTGGGGCCAACGTCCTGACTTTC
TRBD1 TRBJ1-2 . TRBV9 CASSARDSRFNYGYTF TGTGCCAGCAGCGCTCGGGACAGCCGATTTAACTATGGCTACACCTTC
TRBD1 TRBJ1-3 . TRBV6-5 CASSADRQYNTIYF TGTGCCAGCAGCGCGGACAGGCAATATAACACCATATATTTT
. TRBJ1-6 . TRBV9 CASSPRGGLGSPLHF TGTGCCAGCAGCCCCCGCGGGGGGCTGGGGTCACCCCTCCACTTT
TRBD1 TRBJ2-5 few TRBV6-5 CASSYSMTGQETQYF TGTGCCAGCAGTTACTCCATGACAGGGCAAGAGACCCAGTACTTC